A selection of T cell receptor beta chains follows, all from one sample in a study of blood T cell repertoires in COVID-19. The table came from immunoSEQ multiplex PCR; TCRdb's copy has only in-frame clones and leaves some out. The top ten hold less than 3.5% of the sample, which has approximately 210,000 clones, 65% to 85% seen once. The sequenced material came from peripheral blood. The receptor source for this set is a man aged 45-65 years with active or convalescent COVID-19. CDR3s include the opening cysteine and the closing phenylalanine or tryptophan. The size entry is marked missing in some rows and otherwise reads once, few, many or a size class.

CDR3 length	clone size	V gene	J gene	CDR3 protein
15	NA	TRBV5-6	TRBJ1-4	CASSPEGTLNEKLFF
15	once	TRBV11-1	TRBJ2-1	CASSLGSGSYNEQFF
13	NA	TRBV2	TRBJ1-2	CASKVETGGGYTF
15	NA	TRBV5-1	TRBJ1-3	CASRLDRGTGNTIYF
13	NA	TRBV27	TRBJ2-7	CASSLGPSYEQYF
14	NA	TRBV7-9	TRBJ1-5	CASSPGTGVQPQHF
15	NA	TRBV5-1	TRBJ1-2	CASSSGTAQLYGYTF
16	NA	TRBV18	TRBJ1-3	CASSPPSWGVGNTIYF
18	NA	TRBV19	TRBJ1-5	CASSTPSTGVVRNQPQHF
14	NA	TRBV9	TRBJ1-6	CASSAGTGVLSLHF
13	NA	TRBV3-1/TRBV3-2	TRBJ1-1	CASSQDLGREAFF
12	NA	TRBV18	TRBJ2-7	CASSYGQSEQYF
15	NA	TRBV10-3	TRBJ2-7	CAISELAAASYEQYF
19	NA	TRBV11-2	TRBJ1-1	CASSLDSPRARQGYTEAFF
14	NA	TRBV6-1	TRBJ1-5	CASSEGPPNQPQHF
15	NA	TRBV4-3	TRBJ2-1	CASSQLAGGPSEQFF
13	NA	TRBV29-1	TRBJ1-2	CSLPPTGWYGYTF
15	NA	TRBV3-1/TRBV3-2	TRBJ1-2	CASSLLLTANYGYTF
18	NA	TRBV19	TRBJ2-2	CASSIRRPGVGDTGELFF
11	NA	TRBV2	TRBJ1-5	CASSEAVVQHF
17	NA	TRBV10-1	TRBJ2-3	CASSEKRGAGGSDTQYF
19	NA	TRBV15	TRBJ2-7	CATSRDRGERGALSYEQYF
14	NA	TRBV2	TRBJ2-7	CASSSALDSYEQYF
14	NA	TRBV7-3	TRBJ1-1	CASRYDSGNTEAFF
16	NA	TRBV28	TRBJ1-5	CASKPGDTRSNQPQHF
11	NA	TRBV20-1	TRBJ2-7	CSAGTTYEQYF
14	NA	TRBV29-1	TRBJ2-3	CSGSGLADTDTQYF
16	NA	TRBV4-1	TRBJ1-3	CASSHASGVSGNTIYF